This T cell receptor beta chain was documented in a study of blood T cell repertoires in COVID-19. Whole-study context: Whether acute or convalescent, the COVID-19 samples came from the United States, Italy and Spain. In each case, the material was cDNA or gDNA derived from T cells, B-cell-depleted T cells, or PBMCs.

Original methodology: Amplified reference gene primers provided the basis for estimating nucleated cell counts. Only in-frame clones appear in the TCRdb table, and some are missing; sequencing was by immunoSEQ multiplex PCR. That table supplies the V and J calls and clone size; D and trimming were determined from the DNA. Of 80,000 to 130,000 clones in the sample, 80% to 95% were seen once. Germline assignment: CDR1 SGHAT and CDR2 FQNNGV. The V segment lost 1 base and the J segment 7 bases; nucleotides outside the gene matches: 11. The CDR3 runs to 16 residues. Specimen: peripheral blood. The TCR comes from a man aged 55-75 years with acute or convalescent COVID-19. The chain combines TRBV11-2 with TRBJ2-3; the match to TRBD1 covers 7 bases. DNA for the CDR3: TGTGCCAGCAGCTTAGTGGGACAGCCCACTCTCAATACGCAGTATTTT. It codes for CASSLVGQPTLNTQYF.